This TCR beta chain was observed in a study of blood T cell repertoires in COVID-19 (dated by TCRdb to between 2020 and 2021). Notes on the research overall: Collaborator samples came from the United States, Italy and Spain and covered acute and convalescent phases of COVID-19. Subjects who had been exposed to COVID-19, were actively infected with it, or had recovered from it provided the deeply sampled blood TCRbeta repertoires that made up the dataset. The samples were drawn from the first 160 participants of the ongoing ImmuneRACE study and from 1,254 subjects provided by 6 global collaborators. A de-identified subject ID, COVID-19 status, age in years and sex were almost always included in the sample metadata. Where available, HLA class I and class II types were taken from metadata supplied by the sample provider and were not determined by assay-based typing. The prospective study material was composed of cDNA or gDNA derived from T cells, B-cell-depleted T cells, or PBMCs. The repertoires were released in a freely available public database intended as a resource for research on the immune response to SARS-CoV-2.

Overall results and qualifications from the work: The quantity of clinical and demographic metadata differed by source and by participant and was supplied without curation.

To note about this clone: Its antigen is unknown. The input lacks base qualities; no much larger clone sits a single base away.

In Seattle, one collaborating source enrolled patients while the infection was active and tracked those patients longitudinally over the course of disease. Each collaborating institution followed its own protocols to collect whole blood in K2EDTA tubes. Collaborator samples were shipped for TCRbeta analysis as frozen whole blood, isolated PBMCs, or DNA extracted from either sample type. TCRbeta CDR3 regions were amplified from genomic DNA by means of the immunoSEQ Assay, a bias-controlled multiplex PCR. As for how the authors treated the data: Within the assay, amplification of reference gene primers was used to estimate how many nucleated cells each sample contained. Sequence reads were collapsed and filtered to measure the absolute abundance of every unique TCRbeta CDR3 rearrangement. For each sample, productive Simpson clonality was calculated as the square root of Simpson's diversity index over productive rearrangements. Held by TCRdb, this immuneACCESS table contains in-frame sequences only and omits some clones. Under half of the omission traces to an unresolved V gene where checked; the cause of the rest is unknown. V, J and clone size are taken as reported in that table, and D and trimming were inferred from the DNA itself. For this sample there are 150,000 to 200,000 clones; roughly 79% appear just once. Roughly an eighth of the sample rests with the top ten.

The clonotype was recovered from a woman of 80 years or more with COVID-19, enrolled during active disease. Sequenced sample: peripheral blood.

The CDR3 here reads CASSLPTGASNEKLFF. The nucleotide sequence is TGTGCCAGCAGCTTACCTACAGGCGCCTCTAATGAAAAACTGTTTTTT. This chain joins TRBV5-5 to TRBJ1-4; a tentative D match to TRBD1 spans 5 bases. In the germline V gene (reference sequence), CDR1 corresponds to SGHKS and CDR2 to YYEKEE. There are 16 amino acids in the CDR3, from cysteine to phenylalanine inclusive. The entry retains the CDR3 DNA only, 48 bases that are in frame from base 1. V is clipped by 2 bases and J by 3 bases, and the sequence between their germline boundaries is 14 bases long. The full variable domain, with segments outside the CDR3 supplied by the reference TRBV5-5 and TRBJ1-4 proteins, appears as DAGVTQSPTHLIKTRGQQVTLRCSPISGHKSVSWYQQVLGQGPQFIFQYYEKEERGRGNFPDRFSARQFPNYSSELNVNALLLGDSALYLCASSLPTGASNEKLFFGSGTQLSVL.